This is a list of T cell receptor beta chains from one sample in a study of cytotoxic CD8 clonotypes in ibrutinib-treated CLL. Clones were read by immunoSEQ multiplex PCR, and TCRdb kept only the in-frame ones, dropping some. The data hold about 130,000 clones, with approximately 85% observed a single time. This sample comprised PBMCs, obtained after 24 months of ibrutinib treatment. These receptors originate from a human donor with chronic lymphocytic leukemia. The CDR3 runs from the conserved cysteine through the conserved F or W. D genes are given only for firm matches. The size entry is marked missing in some rows and otherwise reads once, few, many or a size class.

>TRBV28|NA|NA|TRBJ2-2
TGTGCCAGCAGTTTATCGGGCAGGGCTACCGGGGAGCTGTTTTTT
CASSLSGRATGELFF
>TRBV9|TRBD1|NA|TRBJ1-1
TGTGCCAGCAGCGGCAGGGGGCGGACTGAAGCTTTCTTT
CASSGRGRTEAFF
>TRBV6-5|NA|NA|TRBJ1-2
TGTGCCAGCAGCCCTGTGAGGGGATATGGCTACACCTTC
CASSPVRGYGYTF
>TRBV19|TRBD2|NA|TRBJ2-3
TGTGCCAGTAGTTCCCGACTAGCGGGAGCCACAGATACGCAGTATTTT
CASSSRLAGATDTQYF
>TRBV28|TRBD2|NA|TRBJ2-1
TGTGCCAGCAGCATCCCCCCCGGATCTTCCGGGACTAGCGGGCCCAATGAGCAGTTCTTC
CASSIPPGSSGTSGPNEQFF
>TRBV9|NA|once|TRBJ1-3
TGTGCCAGCAGCCCAAGAACTCCAAGCTCTGGAAACACCATATATTTT
CASSPRTPSSGNTIYF
>TRBV7-2|NA|NA|TRBJ2-3
TGTGCCAGCAGCCCGAGCCGGGTTAGCACAGATACGCAGTATTTT
CASSPSRVSTDTQYF
>TRBV6-5|TRBD1|once|TRBJ1-2
TGTGCCAGCAGTTACAGGGGGCTTGGCTACACCTTC
CASSYRGLGYTF
>TRBV11-2|NA|NA|TRBJ2-2
TGTGCCAGCACCGGGACGAGGAACACCGGGGAGCTGTTTTTT
CASTGTRNTGELFF
>TRBV5-6|NA|NA|TRBJ2-7
TGTGCCAGCAGCTTGGTTGCCCAATACGAGCAGTACTTC
CASSLVAQYEQYF
>TRBV4-2|NA|NA|TRBJ1-1
TGTGCCAGCAGCCAAGCAGCACAGGGTGCTGAAGCTTTCTTT
CASSQAAQGAEAFF
>TRBV28|TRBD1|NA|TRBJ1-5
TGTGCCAGCAGTTCCGGACAGGGGAACAATCAGCCCCAGCATTTT
CASSSGQGNNQPQHF
>TRBV19|TRBD1|NA|TRBJ1-5
TGTGCCAGTAGTTTCAGGGGGTACCAGCCCCAGCATTTT
CASSFRGYQPQHF
>TRBV4-1|TRBD1|NA|TRBJ1-2
TGCGCCAGCAACCAGGGGGCGCGATACTATGGCTACACCTTC
CASNQGARYYGYTF
>TRBV18|TRBD1|few|TRBJ1-1
TGTGCCAGCTCACCGAGACAGGGGGCCACTGAAGCTTTCTTT
CASSPRQGATEAFF
>TRBV19|TRBD1|NA|TRBJ2-6
TGTGCCAGTGGGACAGTGTCTTCCGGGGCCAACGTCCTGACTTTC
CASGTVSSGANVLTF
>TRBV2|NA|NA|TRBJ2-2
TGTGCCAGCAGTGAATTGGGCGTGCAGGGAGGTTTTTTT
CASSELGVQGGFF
>TRBV5-1|NA|NA|TRBJ2-1
TGCGCCAGCAGCTCCGACGGGTACAATGAGCAGTTCTTC
CASSSDGYNEQFF
>TRBV25-1|TRBD1|NA|TRBJ1-2
TGTGCCAGCAGCCCAATAGACAGGGACTATGGCTACACCTTC
CASSPIDRDYGYTF
>TRBV4-1|TRBD1|NA|TRBJ2-7
TGCGCCAGCAGCCAAGGGGAAACAGGGGGGCAGCAGTACTTC
CASSQGETGGQQYF
>TRBV15|TRBD1|NA|TRBJ2-3
TGTGCCACCAGCAGAGACAGGGGGTTAAGCACAGATACGCAGTATTTT
CATSRDRGLSTDTQYF
>TRBV28|TRBD1|NA|TRBJ1-2
TGTGCCAGCAGTTCAGGGGGCTTTGGCTACACCTTC
CASSSGGFGYTF
>TRBV7-2|TRBD1|NA|TRBJ2-2
TGTGCCAGCAGCTTAGCACAGGGGACCGGGGAGCTGTTTTTT
CASSLAQGTGELFF
>TRBV5-4|TRBD2|once|TRBJ2-7
TGTGCCAGCAGAGATAGCGGGGTCTCCTACGAGCAGTACTTC
CASRDSGVSYEQYF
>TRBV10-1|TRBD1|NA|TRBJ2-5
TGCGCCAGCAGCGCTCCGGGACAGGGAAGTGAGACCCAGTACTTC
CASSAPGQGSETQYF
>TRBV15|TRBD2|NA|TRBJ2-1
TGTGCCACCAGCAGAGATGGTAGCGGGAGGGACAATGAGCAGTTCTTC
CATSRDGSGRDNEQFF
>TRBV19|NA|NA|TRBJ1-1
TGTGCCAGTAGGGGTGCCGGCGTAGGGAGGAACACTGAAGCTTTCTTT
CASRGAGVGRNTEAFF
>TRBV5-6|TRBD1|NA|TRBJ2-7
TGTGCCAGCACCATGACAGGGCTGGGCGAGCAGTACTTC
CASTMTGLGEQYF
>TRBV11-1|TRBD2|NA|TRBJ2-4
TGTGCCAGCAGCTTAGGGACTAGCGGAATAGCCAAAAACATTCAGTACTTC
CASSLGTSGIAKNIQYF
>TRBV7-3|TRBD1|once|TRBJ1-5
TGTGCCAGCAGCTTAGGCGGGACAGTAAATCACCCCCAGCATTTT
CASSLGGTVNHPQHF
>TRBV6-5|TRBD2|NA|TRBJ2-7
TGTGCCAGCAGTTACTCGTCACTAGCGGGAGTCGAGCAGTACTTC
CASSYSSLAGVEQYF
>TRBV5-4|TRBD1|NA|TRBJ2-6
TGTGCCAGCAGCCTTAACAGGGGAGCTGGGGCCAACGTCCTGACTTTC
CASSLNRGAGANVLTF
>TRBV28|NA|NA|TRBJ2-7
TGTGCCAGCAGTTTCTCAACCCCCGGGTTTAGAGCACTCGAGCAGTACTTC
CASSFSTPGFRALEQYF
>TRBV6-1|TRBD1|NA|TRBJ1-4
TGTGCCAGCAGGATGACAGGGGTGGGAGGGGAAAAACTGTTTTTT
CASRMTGVGGEKLFF
>TRBV18|NA|NA|TRBJ2-1
TGTGCCAGCTCACCACGACTAGGAAATGAGCAGTTCTTC
CASSPRLGNEQFF
>TRBV5-1|TRBD1|few|TRBJ2-7
TGCGCCAGCAGCGGGGGACAGGGTATCTCCTACGAGCAGTACTTC
CASSGGQGISYEQYF
>TRBV18|NA|NA|TRBJ1-1
TGTGCCAGCTCACCAAAGGCAGGGAACACTGAAGCTTTCTTT
CASSPKAGNTEAFF
>TRBV28|NA|NA|TRBJ2-5
TGTGCCAGCAGTCTGCCCACAGGGTTCCAAGAGACCCAGTACTTC
CASSLPTGFQETQYF